These 10 T cell receptor delta chains share one sample of origin, sequenced in a study of γδ T cells in repeated Plasmodium falciparum infection. Gammadelta T cells were flow-sorted from PBMC into Vgamma9/Vdelta2+ and Vdelta2-negative populations for bulk analysis. TCRdb reran clone calling via CATT on the multiplex PCR reads. The data contain over 55,000 delta-chain clones, about 1.5% of them singletons. The source material was gamma-delta T cells from blood. These receptors were collected from a pool of human donors (malaria-infected and uninfected, not separated).

This clone was seen a few times. This DNA translates differently at residue 14 from the TCRdb protein, which is that of a much larger clone; a read error is likely, and the protein shown is the DNA's own translation. In nucleotides, the CDR3 is TGTGCTCTTGGGGAAGGGGAAGGAACGGTCATTCCAGTACAGGGGATTGCCTGCACCGATAAACTCATCTTT. Its translation is CALGEGEGTVIPVQGIACTDKLIF. V and J are TRDV1 and TRDJ1, with TRDD3 as a possible D gene (6 bases). TCRdb does not report a J gene; here it was assigned by matching the DNA to germline references. This CDR3 has 24 amino acids. Per the germline V gene, CDR1 is TSWWSYY and CDR2 is QGS. V shed 2 bases and J shed 1 base, with 38 bases lying between them.

This clone has a handful of counts. The TCRdb protein comes from a much larger clone and disagrees with this DNA's translation at residue 8, likely due to a read error; the protein given here is derived from the DNA. In the same sample, other DNA sequences code for this CDR3. The rearrangement uses TRDV1 and TRDJ1; D is undetermined. The CDR3 length is 13 residues. CDR1 and CDR2 (germline): TSWWSYY, QGS. The CDR3 DNA follows: TGTGCTCTTGGGGCACTAACCATCGATAAGCTCATCTTT. It specifies CALGALTIDKLIF.

This clone was seen at least ten times. A single base is all that separates this from a far larger clone, so a read error is likely. V and J are TRDV1 and TRDJ1; TRDD3 aligns across 13 bases. This CDR3 is built from 23 residues. Germline V gives CDR1 TSWWSYY, CDR2 QGS. J was trimmed by 0 bases and V by 0 bases; bases with no gene match: 19. CDR3 sequence (DNA): TGTGCTCTTGGGGAACTGGGGCCTTCCTACGACTGGGGGATACGAGGGAACACCGATAAACTCATCTTT. This sequence encodes CALGELGPSYDWGIRGNTDKLIF.

This clone was detected many times. The chain couples TRDV1 to TRDJ1; 7 bases align to TRDD3. V shed 8 bases, J shed 8 bases, and the junction held 11 bases outside the gene matches. Germline V gene sequence: CDR1 TSWWSYY, CDR2 QGS. The CDR3 consists of 13 residues. This CDR3 reads CALLFPGGSKLIF. The CDR3 DNA is TGTGCTCTTTTATTCCCTGGGGGCTCAAAACTCATCTTT.

This clone was recorded at least ten times. This DNA's translation differs at residue 15 from TCRdb's protein, which comes from a much larger clone; a read error is likely, and the protein shown is translated from the DNA. The chain couples TRDV1 to TRDJ1; 10 positions match TRDD3. The J gene comes from matching the DNA to germline here; TCRdb lacks it. Trimming at V came to 3 bases and at J to 4 bases, leaving 23 bases not matched to a gene. The CDR3 extends over 21 amino acids. Per germline, CDR1 TSWWSYY and CDR2 QGS. The CDR3 here is CALGDTRGYWGITRGDDKLIF. Written as DNA, the CDR3 is TGTGCTCTTGGGGATACTAGGGGGTACTGGGGGATCACGCGGGGTGACGATAAACTCATCTTT.

In regard to this clone: TCRdb assigns this DNA the protein of a much larger clone, which departs from its translation at residue 14; this likely reflects a read error, and the protein shown comes from translating the DNA. This chain connects TRDV1 to TRDJ1; 10 bases fit TRDD3. The J gene, missing from TCRdb, was assigned here through DNA to germline matching. The germline CDR1 and CDR2 sequences are TSWWSYY and QGS. The CDR3 runs to 22 residues. The CDR3 reads CALGETSRYWGMGVPYTAKLIF. The CDR3 DNA reads TGTGCTCTTGGGGAGACTTCCCGGTACTGGGGGATGGGGGTACCGTACACCGCTAAACTCATCTTT.

With regard to this clone: The TCRdb protein comes from a much larger clone and disagrees with this DNA's translation at residue 7, likely due to a read error; the protein given here is derived from the DNA. This chain links TRDV1 with TRDJ1, with 10 positions matching TRDD3. The J gene was not available in TCRdb and was assigned here by matching the DNA to germline segments. The CDR3 runs to 24 residues. The J segment lost 7 bases and the V segment lost 4 bases, leaving 36 bases of the junction unmatched. CDR1 is TSWWSYY, CDR2 QGS, per germline. The CDR3 is CALGGEIPSYLSLLTGGFFGKLIF. In DNA form, the CDR3 reads TGTGCTCTTGGGGGAGAGATACCTTCCTATCTCTCTCTCCTAACTGGGGGATTTTTCGGTAAACTCATCTTT.

This clone turned up a few times. TCRdb's protein for this DNA is that of a much larger clone and differs from the translation at residue 14, likely a read error; the protein shown is the DNA translation. The chain combines TRDV1 with TRDJ1; no clear D. TCRdb records no J gene; here it was assigned by comparing the DNA to germline. This CDR3 has 23 amino acids. The germline CDR1 and CDR2 sequences are TSWWSYY and QGS. The CDR3: CALGEDPSPLYKSLSPYTDELIF. CDR3 sequence (DNA): TGTGCTCTTGGGGAAGACCCGTCCCCTCTCTATAAGTCACTCTCCCCGTACACCGATGAACTCATCTTT.

This clone was seen a few times. The protein given by TCRdb reflects a much larger clone and differs at residue 15 from this DNA's translation, likely from a read error; the protein shown is the DNA's translation. V and J are TRDV1 and TRDJ2; TRDD3 matches at 7 bases. No J gene was available from TCRdb, and it was assigned here by a germline match of the DNA. Germline V gene lookup returns CDR1 TSWWSYY and CDR2 QGS. The CDR3 spans 20 residues. J was trimmed by 7 bases and V by 3 bases; bases with no gene match: 23. CDR3 nucleotide sequence: TGTGCTCTTGGGGAGGTCACTATGACTGGGGATCCCGGTGGTGAAGCACAACTCTTCTTT. Translation: CALGEVTMTGDPGGEAQLFF.

On this clone: A far bigger clonotype differs at one base, so this is likely a read error. This sample includes further DNA sequences coding for the same CDR3. CDR3 protein: CALGEFLPVTGGWADKLIF. The DNA for the CDR3 is TGTGCTCTTGGGGAATTCTTACCCGTTACTGGGGGATGGGCTGATAAACTCATCTTT. The chain combines TRDV1 with TRDJ1, with 10 bases lining up with TRDD3. TCRdb carries no J gene annotation; the J gene was assigned here by matching the DNA with germline. The germline V gene has CDR1 TSWWSYY and CDR2 QGS. The CDR3 length is 19 residues. J lost 5 bases, V lost 2 bases, and 17 bases had no gene match.